The 16 T cell receptor beta chains listed next were all sequenced from one sample in a study of PD-L1 blockade in urothelial cancer (dated by TCRdb to 2017 to 2019). According to the study, the label for this sample's time point signals: pretreatment peripheral blood. The library was made by the immunoSEQ multiplex PCR assay. Entries here come from immuneACCESS through TCRdb and include only in-frame sequences with V and J called. Some clones fail to appear in such tables; in the studies checked, an unresolved V gene covers under half of the shortfall, and the cause of the remainder is unknown. The sample contains 56,000 or so clones, 85% of them found a single time. The ten largest clonotypes hold roughly 14% of the sample. Sample: PBMCs, taken around atezolizumab (anti-PD-L1) treatment. These receptors originate from a man aged 65 to 85 with urothelial cancer.

V gene TRBV7-9 combines with J gene TRBJ1-1, with D perhaps TRBD1 (6 bases). The V gene lost 5 bases and the J gene lost 6 bases, with 19 bases spanning the gap. The CDR3 has 15 amino acids. Germline loops: CDR1 SEHNR, CDR2 FQNEAQ (reference sequence). The CDR3 bases are TGTGCCAGCAGCCCTCCAGGGGTACCCGAACCTGAAGCTTTCTTT. Translation: CASSPPGVPEPEAFF.

The gene calls are TRBV7-9 and TRBJ2-7; 8 positions agree with TRBD1. The CDR3 runs to 14 residues. After removal of 5 bases from V and 4 bases from J, the junction contained 7 bases not matched to a gene. CDR1 is SEHNR, CDR2 FQNEAQ, per germline (reference sequence). CDR3 bases: TGTGCCAGCAGCCCCCGGACAGGGAAATACGAGCAGTACTTC. Its protein is CASSPRTGKYEQYF.

The genes are TRBV2 and TRBJ2-7, with TRBD2 identical over 8 bases. With 3 bases clipped from V and 5 bases from J, the junction kept 9 bases outside the gene matches. CDR1 is SNHLY, CDR2 FYNNEI, per germline. CDR3 size: 15 residues. As DNA, the CDR3 is TGTGCCAGCAGTGATACTACGGGACTAGTCCACGAGCAGTACTTC. This gives the protein CASSDTTGLVHEQYF.

The chain employs TRBV9 and TRBJ2-2; 7 nucleotides align to TRBD2. This CDR3 has 15 residues. V shed 4 bases and J 6 bases; nucleotides not matched to a gene: 9. Germline CDR1 reads SGDLS; CDR2 reads YYNGEE. The CDR3 is CASSLGLVPPGELFF. In DNA form, the CDR3 reads TGTGCCAGCAGCCTAGGACTAGTTCCCCCCGGGGAGCTGTTTTTT.

This clone was recorded a few times. The chain is built from TRBV2 and TRBJ2-7; 13 bases map to TRBD2. The CDR3 totals 15 residues. J lost 7 bases, V lost 6 bases, and 9 bases had no gene match. CDR1 is SNHLY and CDR2 is FYNNEI in the germline V gene. CDR3 amino acids: CASRELAGGAGEQYF. In DNA form, the CDR3 reads TGTGCCAGCAGAGAACTAGCGGGGGGGGCTGGAGAGCAGTACTTC.

V and J are TRBV19 and TRBJ2-3, with 12 bases matching TRBD2. The germline gives CDR1 LNHDA, CDR2 SQIVND (reference sequence). After removal of 3 bases from V and 0 bases from J, the junction contained 1 base not matched to a gene. The length of the CDR3 is 16 residues. This CDR3 is CASSMGLAGSTDTQYF. CDR3 DNA sequence: TGTGCCAGTAGTATGGGACTAGCGGGTAGCACAGATACGCAGTATTTT.

The chain uses TRBV7-7 and TRBJ2-5; D is undetermined. The germline V and J ends were trimmed by 1 base and 5 bases, with 14 bases remaining between them. The CDR3 is 15 amino acids. Germline V lookup: CDR1 SSHAT, CDR2 FNYEAQ (reference sequence). This CDR3 is CASSLDPTEMETQYF. CDR3 nucleotide sequence: TGTGCCAGCAGCTTAGACCCAACCGAGATGGAGACCCAGTACTTC. The variable domain in full, with the rest retrieved from reference TRBV7-7 and TRBJ2-5, is GAGVSQSPRYKVTKRGQDVTLRCDPISSHATLYWYQQALGQGPEFLTYFNYEAQPDKSGLPSDRFSAERPEGSISTLTIQRTEQRDSAMYRCASSLDPTEMETQYFGPGTRLLVL.

CDR3 loop: CASSQQGTYEQYF. DNA of the CDR3: TGTGCCAGCAGCCAACAGGGTACCTACGAGCAGTACTTC. V and J are TRBV27 and TRBJ2-7, with D possibly being TRBD1 (6 bases). Trimming removed 6 bases at V and 2 bases at J, with 11 bases between. Germline values: CDR1 MNHEY, CDR2 SMNVEV (reference sequence). There are 13 residues in the CDR3.

The chain combines TRBV5-1 with TRBJ1-1; D possibly corresponds to TRBD1 (5 bases). Germline V gives CDR1 SGHRS, CDR2 YFSETQ. V lost 3 bases to trimming and J lost 1 base, with 10 bases between them. CDR3 length: 14 residues. The CDR3 bases are TGCGCCAGCAGCTGGGGCGGGGGGAACACTGAAGCTTTCTTT. Its translation: CASSWGGGNTEAFF.

The chain employs TRBV11-2 and TRBJ2-1; 9 bases match TRBD2. V shed 4 bases, J shed 7 bases, and the junction held 14 bases outside the gene matches. The germline V gene has CDR1 SGHAT and CDR2 FQNNGV. The CDR3 loop spans 17 amino acids. Written as DNA, the CDR3 is TGTGCCAGCAGCTACCCATCTGGCGGGAGGGGTTGGAATGAGCAGTTCTTC. Its protein product is CASSYPSGGRGWNEQFF.

The table lists this clone with a few counts. V is TRBV7-9 and J is TRBJ1-5; 7 bases map to TRBD1. Trimming cost V 5 bases and J 3 bases; bases outside gene matches: 13. CDR1 SEHNR and CDR2 FQNEAQ come from the germline V gene (reference sequence). The CDR3 covers 17 residues. The CDR3 sequence is CASSLALGQGVNQPQHF. The CDR3 DNA sequence: TGTGCCAGCAGCCTCGCTTTGGGGCAGGGGGTCAATCAGCCCCAGCATTTT.

This rearrangement joins TRBV27 to TRBJ1-4; TRBD1 agrees at 9 bases. The germline CDR1 and CDR2 sequences are MNHEY and SMNVEV (reference sequence). V dropped 0 bases and J dropped 2; count of bases not matched to a gene: 1. CDR3 size: 16 residues. The DNA for the CDR3 is TGTGCCAGCAGTTTATCCACAGGGGGCACTAATGAAAAACTGTTTTTT. It is translated as CASSLSTGGTNEKLFF.

V gene TRBV7-9 combines with J gene TRBJ2-1; D is possibly TRBD2 (5 bases). The CDR3 has 13 residues. Trimming left V 10 bases short and J 7 bases short, with 17 bases between. The germline V gene has CDR1 SEHNR and CDR2 FQNEAQ (reference sequence). The DNA of the CDR3 is TGTGCCACTCTCCTCCCCCCGGGGAATGAGCAGTTCTTC. Its translation: CATLLPPGNEQFF. The whole variable domain, remainder taken from reference TRBV7-9 and TRBJ2-1, is DTGVSQNPRHKITKRGQNVTFRCDPISEHNRLYWYRQTLGQGPEFLTYFQNEAQLEKSRLLSDRFSAERPKGSFSTLEIQRTEQGDSAMYLCATLLPPGNEQFFGPGTRLTVL.

The V call is TRBV6-5, the J call TRBJ1-1, with TRBD1 as a possible D gene (5 bases). V shed 4 bases and J shed 4 bases, with 13 bases lying between them. This CDR3 region has 14 residues. CDR1 and CDR2 (germline): MNHEY, SVGAGI. CDR3 sequence: CASSLGVFGTEAFF. CDR3 nucleotides: TGTGCCAGCAGTTTAGGGGTCTTCGGCACTGAAGCTTTCTTT.

The genes are TRBV5-1 and TRBJ2-5, with 8 bases that match TRBD2. Trimming cost V 0 bases and J 5 bases; bases outside gene matches: 9. Germline V gene lookup returns CDR1 SGHRS and CDR2 YFSETQ. The CDR3 is made up of 16 amino acids. The CDR3 DNA sequence: TGCGCCAGCAGCTTGGATGCCGGGAGGGCCGCGGAGACCCAGTACTTC. Residues: CASSLDAGRAAETQYF.

The chain has TRBV5-6 and TRBJ2-7; TRBD2 matches at 10 bases. The CDR3 length is 14 residues. J was trimmed by 5 bases and V by 2 bases; bases with no gene match: 4. CDR1 and CDR2 (germline): SGHDT, YYEEEE. CDR3 loop: CASSLIAGGNEQYF. In DNA, the CDR3 is TGTGCCAGCAGCTTAATAGCGGGAGGCAACGAGCAGTACTTC.